These 32 T cell receptor beta chains came from one sample sequenced in a study of blood T cell repertoires in COVID-19 (dated by TCRdb to the early 2020s). To prepare the library, the immunoSEQ multiplex PCR assay was applied. This is the immuneACCESS table as TCRdb keeps it, with only in-frame sequences that have V and J called. A part of the clones is gone; compared with another copy, unresolved V genes explain less than half, and the rest is unexplained. This sample comprises fewer than 85,000 clones, around 83% of them detected only once. The biggest ten clones account for over 15% of the sample. Sequencing input: peripheral blood. All receptors derive from a woman in her sixties with acute or convalescent COVID-19.

This clone was observed once. This chain links TRBV30 with TRBJ1-1; 7 nucleotides align to TRBD1. With V trimmed by 3 bases and J by 4 bases, 11 bases remained unmatched. CDR3 size: 15 residues. Germline CDR1 reads GTSNPN; CDR2 reads SVGIG (reference sequence). The chain's CDR3 is CAWRVQGLGTTEAFF. The CDR3 coding sequence is TGTGCCTGGAGGGTACAGGGGCTCGGGACCACTGAAGCTTTCTTT.

The chain has TRBV5-4 and TRBJ2-1; D is unclear. The V end was cut by 0 bases, the J end by 10 bases, with 14 bases between. Germline-derived CDR1 and CDR2 are SGHNT and YYREEE (reference sequence). This CDR3 comprises 14 residues. The CDR3 sequence: CASSLAAPSGEQFF. The CDR3 bases are TGTGCCAGCAGCTTGGCAGCCCCCTCAGGCGAGCAGTTCTTC. Variable domain in full (rest from reference TRBV5-4 and TRBJ2-1): ETGVTQSPTHLIKTRGQQVTLRCSSQSGHNTVSWYQQALGQGPQFIFQYYREEENGRGNFPPRFSGLQFPNYSSELNVNALELDDSALYLCASSLAAPSGEQFFGPGTRLTVL.

J is TRBJ2-3 and V is TRBV9; 12 bases match TRBD1. The CDR3 is made up of 17 amino acids. Germline V gene sequence: CDR1 SGDLS, CDR2 YYNGEE. The V segment lost 2 bases and the J segment 6 bases; nucleotides outside the gene matches: 10. Here the CDR3 DNA reads TGTGCCAGCAGCGTGACCCGGGACAGGGGGCATTGGGATACGCAGTATTTT. It specifies CASSVTRDRGHWDTQYF.

This chain links TRBV11-2 with TRBJ2-2, with TRBD1 matching over 10 bases. Germline CDR1 and CDR2: SGHAT and FQNNGV. CDR3 length equals 17 residues. J gave up 7 bases and V 11 bases, and 19 bases lay outside the gene matches. The CDR3 reads CAHEPSFGQGVIGELFF. The CDR3 bases are TGTGCCCACGAGCCCTCATTCGGACAGGGGGTGATCGGGGAGCTGTTTTTT. The whole variable domain, filled in from reference TRBV11-2 and TRBJ2-2, reads EAGVAQSPRYKIIEKRQSVAFWCNPISGHATLYWYQQILGQGPKLLIQFQNNGVVDDSQLPKDRFSAERLKGVDSTLKIQPAKLEDSAVYLCAHEPSFGQGVIGELFFGEGSRLTVL.

This clone showed up just a few times. The J gene is TRBJ1-5, the V gene TRBV5-1; D unclear. This CDR3 spans 14 amino acids. Germline assignment: CDR1 SGHRS and CDR2 YFSETQ. V shed 3 bases and J shed 4 bases, with 11 bases lying between them. CDR3 amino acids: CASSSGDGNQPQHF. The CDR3 DNA follows: TGCGCCAGCAGCTCAGGTGACGGAAATCAGCCCCAGCATTTT. Full variable domain (rest looked up from reference TRBV5-1 and TRBJ1-5): KAGVTQTPRYLIKTRGQQVTLSCSPISGHRSVSWYQQTPGQGLQFLFEYFSETQRNKGNFPGRFSGRQFSNSRSEMNVSTLELGDSALYLCASSSGDGNQPQHFGDGTRLSIL.

J is TRBJ2-3 and V is TRBV24-1, with 7 bases identical to TRBD1. This CDR3 contains 16 residues. The J segment lost 2 bases and the V segment lost 5 bases, leaving 9 bases of the junction unmatched. CDR1 KGHDR and CDR2 SFDVKD come from the germline V gene. The CDR3 is CATSAQGQAPTDTQYF. CDR3 bases: TGTGCCACCAGTGCCCAAGGACAGGCACCCACAGATACGCAGTATTTT.

This sequence joins TRBV30 and TRBJ2-4, with D perhaps TRBD1 (5 bases). V lost 0 bases, J lost 7 bases, and 16 bases lay in between. The V gene's germline CDR1 is GTSNPN and CDR2 SVGIG (reference sequence). The CDR3 sequence is 15 residues long. CDR3 residues: CAWSVLRGPGNIQYF. The CDR3 DNA is TGTGCCTGGAGTGTACTTAGGGGCCCGGGCAACATTCAGTACTTC.

The J gene is TRBJ2-7, the V gene TRBV5-6, with TRBD2 as a possible D gene (7 bases). V was shortened by 0 bases and J by 4 bases, with 14 bases between the two germline ends. This CDR3 comprises 15 residues. Germline assignment: CDR1 SGHDT and CDR2 YYEEEE. CDR3 region: CASSLVGGRGYEQYF. The CDR3 nucleotides read TGTGCCAGCAGCTTGGTCGGGGGGCGCGGATACGAGCAGTACTTC. Variable domain in full (rest from reference TRBV5-6 and TRBJ2-7): DAGVTQSPTHLIKTRGQQVTLRCSPKSGHDTVSWYQQALGQGPQFIFQYYEEEERQRGNFPDRFSGHQFPNYSSELNVNALLLGDSALYLCASSLVGGRGYEQYFGPGTRLTVT.

The chain is built from TRBV6-1 and TRBJ1-5, with D maybe TRBD1 (5 bases). Germline V gene lookup returns CDR1 MNHNS and CDR2 SASEGT. Trimming took 0 bases from V and 6 from J, leaving 12 bases between them. This CDR3 has 15 amino acids. The CDR3 DNA follows: TGTGCCAGCAGTGAAGCGCCAGGGTCGGGTCAGCCCCAGCATTTT. This codes for CASSEAPGSGQPQHF.

The chain is built from TRBV7-2 and TRBJ2-5, with D possibly TRBD2 on 5 matching bases. V gave up 3 bases and J gave up 5 bases, with 10 bases separating them. Per the germline V gene, CDR1 is SGHTA and CDR2 is FQGNSA. This CDR3 comprises 13 residues. Written as DNA, the CDR3 is TGTGCCAGCAGCTTGGGAGAAGCGGAGACCCAGTACTTC. Translated, it gives CASSLGEAETQYF.

The chain recombines TRBV19 with TRBJ2-2; no firm D call. The CDR3 is 15 amino acids. Germline V gives CDR1 LNHDA, CDR2 SQIVND (reference sequence). Trimming left V 0 bases short and J 4 bases short, with 9 bases between. The DNA for the CDR3 is TGTGCCAGTAGTATAGACTCCGTCGGCACCGGGGAGCTGTTTTTT. Protein: CASSIDSVGTGELFF.

The chain links TRBV5-1 to TRBJ2-1; TRBD2 matches at 10 bases. J gave up 9 bases and V 3 bases, and 9 bases lay outside the gene matches. CDR1 and CDR2 (germline): SGHRS, YFSETQ. This CDR3 is 15 amino acids long. In DNA form, the CDR3 reads TGCGCCAGCAGCTCCGGGACTAGCGATGGAGGTGAGCAGTTCTTC. Translating it yields CASSSGTSDGGEQFF. The variable domain in full, with the rest retrieved from reference TRBV5-1 and TRBJ2-1, is KAGVTQTPRYLIKTRGQQVTLSCSPISGHRSVSWYQQTPGQGLQFLFEYFSETQRNKGNFPGRFSGRQFSNSRSEMNVSTLELGDSALYLCASSSGTSDGGEQFFGPGTRLTVL.

This clone was picked up a small number of times. The chain has TRBV9 and TRBJ2-3; the match to TRBD1 covers 10 bases. Germline V lookup: CDR1 SGDLS, CDR2 YYNGEE. V lost 4 bases to trimming and J lost 1 base; unmatched junction nucleotides: 9. The CDR3 covers 17 residues. The CDR3 DNA follows: TGTGCCAGCAGCATAACCGGGACAGGGGCCGGCACAGATACGCAGTATTTT. Amino acid sequence: CASSITGTGAGTDTQYF.

The chain couples TRBV24-1 to TRBJ2-1, with TRBD2 matching 11 bases. This CDR3 is 16 amino acids long. The germline V gene encodes CDR1 KGHDR and CDR2 SFDVKD. V trimming: 0 bases; J trimming: 9 bases; junction bases outside the gene matches: 6. CDR3 amino acids: CATSDLTSGRASEQFF. The CDR3 coding sequence is TGTGCCACCAGTGATTTGACTAGCGGGAGAGCTAGTGAGCAGTTCTTC.

The J gene is TRBJ2-4, the V gene TRBV30; 7 bases map to TRBD2. CDR1 GTSNPN and CDR2 SVGIG come from the germline V gene (reference sequence). This CDR3 has 13 amino acids. Losses at the gene ends were 0 bases for V and 7 bases for J; bases not matched to a gene: 3. The CDR3 region is CAWSVQLANIQYF. Here the CDR3 DNA reads TGTGCCTGGAGTGTACAACTAGCGAACATTCAGTACTTC.

This clone is classed as medium-sized. The gene calls are TRBV5-6 and TRBJ1-1; D gene uncertain. Germline lookup yields CDR1 SGHDT and CDR2 YYEEEE. There are 14 residues in the CDR3. The V gene lost 4 bases and the J gene lost 1 base, with 11 bases spanning the gap. The CDR3 nucleotides read TGTGCCAGCAGCAGCCCTGATAGGAACACTGAAGCTTTCTTT. Its translation: CASSSPDRNTEAFF.

The chain employs TRBV24-1 and TRBJ2-2; TRBD2 is a possible D gene (6 bases). Trimming removed 5 bases at V and 6 bases at J, with 12 bases between. In germline, CDR1 is KGHDR, CDR2 SFDVKD. The CDR3 runs 14 residues. CDR3 amino acids: CATSVAGNAGELFF. The CDR3 DNA follows: TGTGCCACCAGTGTGGCGGGAAACGCCGGGGAGCTGTTTTTT.

J is TRBJ2-2 and V is TRBV4-2, with 7 bases that match TRBD1. The CDR3 runs 17 residues. J gave up 0 bases and V 0 bases, and 4 bases lay outside the gene matches. Germline V gene data show CDR1 as LGHNA and CDR2 as YNFKEQ. In nucleotides, the CDR3 is TGTGCCAGCAGCCAAGACTCGCAGGGGGCGAACACCGGGGAGCTGTTTTTT. It codes for CASSQDSQGANTGELFF.

V usage is TRBV6-1 and J usage is TRBJ1-2; unclear D gene. CDR1 MNHNS and CDR2 SASEGT come from the germline V gene. V dropped 1 base and J dropped 0 bases, with 12 bases sitting between them. The CDR3 is made up of 16 amino acids. The CDR3 sequence is CASSEGRRNTNYGYTF. Written as DNA, the CDR3 is TGTGCCAGCAGTGAAGGGAGACGGAACACTAACTATGGCTACACCTTC.

V usage is TRBV14 and J usage is TRBJ2-4; tentatively, D is TRBD1 (6 bases). Trimming shortened V by 0 bases and J by 0 bases, and 12 bases separated the two germline ends. The germline V gene has CDR1 SGHDN and CDR2 FVKESK. The CDR3 sequence is 17 residues long. CDR3 sequence reads: CASSQEGQGLAKNIQYF. In DNA, the CDR3 is TGTGCCAGCAGCCAAGAAGGTCAGGGGCTAGCCAAAAACATTCAGTACTTC. The full variable domain, with the rest looked up from reference TRBV14 and TRBJ2-4, is EAGVTQFPSHSVIEKGQTVTLRCDPISGHDNLYWYRRVMGKEIKFLLHFVKESKQDESGMPNNRFLAERTGGTYSTLKVQPAELEDSGVYFCASSQEGQGLAKNIQYFGAGTRLSVL.

The chain recombines TRBV4-2 with TRBJ1-5; TRBD1 matches at 8 bases. The V and J ends lost 0 bases and 6 bases, in that order; junction bases with no gene match: 7. Germline assignment: CDR1 LGHNA and CDR2 YNFKEQ. The CDR3 is 16 residues long. CDR3 in DNA: TGTGCCAGCAGCCAAGAGGACAGGGCGGCAAGTCAGCCCCAGCATTTT. Its protein product is CASSQEDRAASQPQHF.

DNA of the CDR3: TGTGCCAGCAGCTTGGAGACTAGCGCGATCCGCACAGATACGCAGTATTTT. This translates into CASSLETSAIRTDTQYF. This rearrangement joins TRBV5-6 to TRBJ2-3, with 8 bases identical to TRBD2. The length of the CDR3 is 17 residues. Looked up from germline, CDR1 is SGHDT and CDR2 is YYEEEE. V lost 0 bases and J lost 1; bases outside the gene matches: 7.

The rearrangement joins TRBV12-3 or TRBV12-4 to TRBJ1-2, with 10 bases matching TRBD1. This CDR3 region has 13 residues. J was trimmed by 5 bases and V by 5 bases; bases with no gene match: 2. The CDR3 DNA sequence: TGTGCCAGCAGTGAGGGACAGGGGTATGGCTACACCTTC. Encoded protein: CASSEGQGYGYTF.

This clone was counted a few times. Here the CDR3 reads CASRRAQETQYF. In DNA, the CDR3 is TGTGCCAGCAGACGAGCCCAAGAGACCCAGTACTTC. V and J are TRBV3-1 (or the pseudogene TRBV3-2) and TRBJ2-5; D not certain. Trimming took 6 bases from V and 1 from J, leaving 6 bases between them. The CDR3 sequence is 12 residues long. The germline CDR1 and CDR2 sequences are LGHDT and YNNKEL (reference sequence).

The chain joins TRBV3-1 (or the pseudogene TRBV3-2) to TRBJ1-1; tentative D call: TRBD1 (6 bases). The CDR3 consists of 16 residues. The V gene lost 1 base and the J gene lost 4 bases, with 16 bases spanning the gap. CDR1 is LGHDT, CDR2 YNNKEL, per germline (reference sequence). The CDR3 sequence is CASSQVSGSRGTEAFF. CDR3 DNA: TGTGCCAGCAGCCAAGTGTCGGGCTCCAGGGGCACTGAAGCTTTCTTT.

This chain links TRBV30 with TRBJ2-1, with D hard to call. This CDR3 contains 13 residues. The V and J ends lost 0 bases and 4 bases respectively, with 7 bases between them. The germline CDR1 and CDR2 sequences are GTSNPN and SVGIG (reference sequence). The CDR3 coding sequence is TGTGCCTGGAGTGTACAAAGTTACAATGAGCAGTTCTTC. Residues: CAWSVQSYNEQFF.

The J gene is TRBJ2-1, the V gene TRBV27; 8 nucleotides agree with TRBD1. Per the germline V gene, CDR1 is MNHEY and CDR2 is SMNVEV (reference sequence). The CDR3 runs to 19 residues. V was clipped by 5 bases and J by 4 bases; unmatched bases: 19. The CDR3 region has the DNA TGTGCCAGCAGTGGCGGACAGGGAGGAGGGCATTTTCCGTACAATGAGCAGTTCTTC. It is translated as CASSGGQGGGHFPYNEQFF.

The rearrangement links TRBV7-8 to TRBJ1-2; TRBD1 might be the D (5 bases). CDR1 is SGHVS, CDR2 FQNEAQ, per germline. The CDR3 has 14 residues. The germline V and J ends were trimmed by 2 bases and 4 bases, with 11 bases remaining between them. In nucleotides, the CDR3 is TGTGCCAGCAGCTTAATGGCGGGACCCTATGGCTACACCTTC. Amino acid sequence: CASSLMAGPYGYTF.

This chain connects TRBV5-1 to TRBJ1-3; TRBD1 matches at 11 bases. V was clipped by 4 bases and J by 0 bases; unmatched bases: 3. The length of the CDR3 is 16 residues. CDR1 SGHRS and CDR2 YFSETQ come from the germline V gene. The CDR3 spells CASSRGTGGSGNTIYF. Written as DNA, the CDR3 is TGCGCCAGCAGCCGGGGGACAGGGGGCTCTGGAAACACCATATATTTT.

The gene calls are TRBV19 and TRBJ2-7, with D possibly matching TRBD1 (5 bases). Trimming cost V 1 base and J 2 bases, with 6 bases left between them. Germline CDR1 reads LNHDA; CDR2 reads SQIVND (reference sequence). The CDR3 has 13 amino acids. DNA of the CDR3: TGTGCCAGTAGTATAGCGGACACCTACGAGCAGTACTTC. Its translation is CASSIADTYEQYF.

V usage is TRBV5-1 and J usage is TRBJ2-7; 9 nucleotides line up with TRBD1. Germline loops: CDR1 SGHRS, CDR2 YFSETQ. The CDR3 is 15 amino acids. The trim removed 6 bases at V and 3 bases at J, leaving 10 bases unmatched. CDR3 residues: CASTSPGTGYYEQYF. The DNA for the CDR3 is TGCGCCAGCACCTCCCCCGGGACAGGGTACTACGAGCAGTACTTC.

This sequence joins TRBV5-1 and TRBJ2-7; D not resolved. Trimming left V 0 bases short and J 1 base short, with 8 bases between. CDR3 size: 14 residues. In germline, CDR1 is SGHRS, CDR2 YFSETQ. Here the CDR3 DNA reads TGCGCCAGCAGCTTGGGTTCGTTATCCTACGAGCAGTACTTC. This codes for CASSLGSLSYEQYF.